Each of the 23 T cell receptor beta chains below was sequenced from the same sample in a study of human T cells and chemical hapten exposure. TCRdb re-derived calls from the RACE reads in MiXCR, one entry per CDR3 protein. Of 95,000 to 150,000 distinct CDR3 sequences listed, 13% are singletons. Time point indicated: pre-sensitization, week 0. Treatment in this sample: therapeutic diphenylcyclopropenone sensitization with weekly scalp DPC. Sequences were derived from whole blood, sampled in connection with sensitization to the hapten diphenylcyclopropenone (DPC). These receptors were taken from a woman younger than 35 with alopecia areata. Some clones in this sample may be carry-over from other donors' samples.

This clonotype was counted ten times or more. The chain joins TRBV18 to TRBJ1-1; possibly TRBD1 for D (5 bases). Trimming stripped 3 bases from V and 0 bases from J, with 8 bases between. The CDR3 has 14 amino acids. Germline CDR1 and CDR2: KGHSH and LQKENI. The CDR3 loop reads CASSPGGVNTEAFF. The CDR3 DNA reads as TGTGCCAGCTCACCCGGGGGGGTGAACACTGAAGCTTTCTTT.

This clonotype was seen a few times. This chain uses TRBV20-1 with TRBJ1-5; D remains ambiguous. CDR3 size: 17 residues. Germline CDR1 DFQATT, CDR2 SNEGSKA (reference sequence). Trimming took off 4 bases at V and 4 bases at J, with 23 bases between the two ends. The CDR3 region has the DNA TGCAGTGCTAAGGACCCCGCGGTGGGGTCTCCAAATCAGCCCCAGCATTTT. This sequence encodes CSAKDPAVGSPNQPQHF.

The genes are TRBV3-1 and TRBJ1-3; unclear D gene. Germline V lookup: CDR1 LGHDT, CDR2 YNNKEL (reference sequence). V lost 2 bases to trimming and J lost 3 bases, with 8 bases between them. The CDR3 contains 14 residues. CDR3 nucleotides: TGTGCCAGCAGCCAATCGGTTATTGGAAACACCATATATTTT. Amino acid sequence: CASSQSVIGNTIYF.

This clonotype was recorded at least ten times. The chain has TRBV29-1 and TRBJ2-5, with D hard to call. V lost 6 bases and J 5 bases, leaving 10 bases between the germline ends. Germline V gives CDR1 SQVTM, CDR2 ANQGSEA. The CDR3 spans 11 residues. DNA of the CDR3: TGCAGCGTCGCCCGGATGGAGACCCAGTACTTC. As protein: CSVARMETQYF.

In its sample, this clonotype was seen a few times. The chain couples TRBV28 to TRBJ1-1, with TRBD1 as a possible D gene (5 bases). Trimming shortened V by 2 bases and J by 0 bases, and 10 bases separated the two germline ends. Germline CDR1 MDHEN, CDR2 SYDVKM. This CDR3 comprises 15 residues. CDR3 in DNA: TGTGCCAGCAGTTTAGACAGCGCCATGAACACTGAAGCTTTCTTT. Protein: CASSLDSAMNTEAFF.

The chain employs TRBV29-1 and TRBJ2-3; 8 nucleotides match TRBD2. V trimming: 6 bases; J trimming: 4 bases; junction bases outside the gene matches: 3. CDR1 is SQVTM, CDR2 ANQGSEA, per germline. The CDR3 has 12 amino acids. CDR3: CSVAGGSDTQYF. CDR3 sequence (DNA): TGCAGCGTGGCGGGGGGCTCAGATACGCAGTATTTT.

The chain couples TRBV18 to TRBJ1-6; D possibly corresponds to TRBD1 (5 bases). CDR3 size: 15 residues. Deletions cut 6 bases from V and 8 bases from J, with 17 bases between. CDR1 and CDR2 (germline): KGHSH, LQKENI. For the CDR3, the DNA is TGTGCCAGCTCGCAAACCGGGGGAGGGGATTCACCCCTCCACTTT. Its translation is CASSQTGGGDSPLHF. The entire variable domain, with the rest obtained from reference TRBV18 and TRBJ1-6, is as follows: NAGVMQNPRHLVRRRGQEARLRCSPMKGHSHVYWYRQLPEEGLKFMVYLQKENIIDESGMPKERFSAEFPKEGPSILRIQQVVRGDSAAYFCASSQTGGGDSPLHFGNGTRLTVT.

The table lists this clonotype with a count of one. This chain joins TRBV11-2 and TRBJ2-1; D is unclear. The length of the CDR3 is 11 residues. The germline V gene has CDR1 SGHAT and CDR2 FQNNGV. V lost 1 base, J lost 9 bases, and 4 bases lay in between. The CDR3 is CASSLASEQFF. CDR3 nucleotide sequence: TGTGCCAGCAGCTTAGCGAGTGAGCAGTTCTTC.

In its sample, this clonotype was seen a few times. The CDR3 coding sequence is TGTGCCAGCTCACCACTAGCCCGAGGGGGCTCCTACAATGAGCAGTTCTTC. It specifies CASSPLARGGSYNEQFF. J is TRBJ2-1 and V is TRBV18; D is possibly TRBD1 (6 bases). Trimming removed 1 base from V and 0 bases from J, with 13 bases in between. Germline V gene sequence: CDR1 KGHSH, CDR2 LQKENI. This CDR3 is built from 17 residues.

The chain employs TRBV4-3 and TRBJ2-2, with a possible D match to TRBD1 (7 bases). This CDR3 is 15 amino acids long. The V and J ends lost 6 bases and 3 bases respectively, with 14 bases between them. The germline CDR1 and CDR2 sequences are LGHNA and YSLEER. The CDR3 DNA reads TGCGCCAGCAGTCCCAGGGGGGTGGACACCGGGGAGCTGTTTTTT. Its translation: CASSPRGVDTGELFF.

This clonotype showed up just a few times. The rearrangement joins TRBV6-5 to TRBJ2-5; 10 nucleotides align to TRBD1. CDR3 length: 14 amino acids. Looked up from germline, CDR1 is MNHEY and CDR2 is SVGAGI. The trim removed 5 bases at V and 5 bases at J, leaving 5 bases unmatched. As DNA, the CDR3 is TGTGCCAGCAGTCCGGGACAGGGGTTTGAGACCCAGTACTTC. Translated, it gives CASSPGQGFETQYF.

The table lists this clonotype with a few counts. V is TRBV28 and J is TRBJ2-2; no reliable D call. V was cut by 7 bases and J by 5 bases, with 11 bases left in between. Germline V gene data show CDR1 as MDHEN and CDR2 as SYDVKM. This CDR3 has 13 amino acids. In DNA form, the CDR3 reads TGTGCCAGCATGCGGACGGAGACCGGGGAGCTGTTTTTT. It is translated as CASMRTETGELFF.

The chain employs TRBV20-1 and TRBJ2-5, with 7 bases lining up with TRBD2. Germline CDR1 and CDR2: DFQATT and SNEGSKA (reference sequence). V trimming: 4 bases; J trimming: 2 bases; junction bases outside the gene matches: 7. This CDR3 region has 14 residues. This chain's CDR3 is CSAKKAGVQETQYF. The CDR3 nucleotides are TGCAGTGCTAAGAAGGCGGGAGTACAAGAGACCCAGTACTTC.

This clonotype has a handful of counts. V is TRBV3-1 and J is TRBJ2-1; 8 bases are a match to TRBD2. CDR1 LGHDT and CDR2 YNNKEL come from the germline V gene (reference sequence). This CDR3 has 16 residues. Trimming removed 4 bases from V and 5 bases from J; junction bases left unmatched: 10. CDR3 region: CASSRKVGGADNEQFF. The CDR3 DNA is TGTGCCAGCAGCCGGAAAGTCGGGGGGGCAGACAATGAGCAGTTCTTC.

In its sample, this clonotype was seen once. J is TRBJ1-1 and V is TRBV5-6; D remains unclear. This CDR3 contains 15 residues. Germline lookup yields CDR1 SGHDT and CDR2 YYEEEE. Trimming removed 1 base from V and 5 bases from J, with 15 bases in between. CDR3 amino acids: CASSLSRGLMTEAFF. In DNA form, the CDR3 reads TGTGCCAGCAGCTTGAGTCGCGGACTGATGACTGAAGCTTTCTTT.

The chain combines TRBV3-1 with TRBJ2-7; no clear D. Germline lookup yields CDR1 LGHDT and CDR2 YNNKEL (reference sequence). This CDR3 contains 14 residues. The V gene lost 3 bases and the J gene lost 1 base, with 10 bases spanning the gap. The CDR3 here is CASSQISGSYEQYF. The CDR3 nucleotides are TGTGCCAGCAGCCAGATAAGTGGGTCCTACGAGCAGTACTTC.

A few counts support this clonotype. This chain links TRBV7-9 with TRBJ2-7, with TRBD2 as a possible D gene (5 bases). The CDR3 has 16 residues. The germline gives CDR1 SEHNR, CDR2 FQNEAQ (reference sequence). V was trimmed by 4 bases and J by 3 bases, leaving 19 bases between them. CDR3 nucleotide sequence: TGTGCCAGCAGCTACATAAGACAAGGAGGATTCTACGAGCAGTACTTC. This translates into CASSYIRQGGFYEQYF.

The V and J genes are TRBV7-2 and TRBJ2-2; maybe TRBD1 (6 bases). The CDR3 extends over 15 amino acids. Germline assignment: CDR1 SGHTA and CDR2 FQGNSA. V was trimmed by 5 bases and J by 5 bases, leaving 15 bases between them. In DNA form, the CDR3 reads TGTGCCAGCAGCGAAGGGGGAGTCGGTACCGGGGAGCTGTTTTTT. Translated, it gives CASSEGGVGTGELFF.

This clonotype was observed a single time. The CDR3: CASRPRTVINEKLFF. Here the CDR3 DNA reads TGTGCCAGCAGACCTCGGACAGTAATTAATGAAAAACTGTTTTTT. The J gene is TRBJ1-4, the V gene TRBV28, with D perhaps TRBD1 (6 bases). This CDR3 has 15 amino acids. Trimming stripped 6 bases from V and 4 bases from J, with 15 bases between. In germline, CDR1 is MDHEN, CDR2 SYDVKM. Variable domain in full (rest from reference TRBV28 and TRBJ1-4): DVKVTQSSRYLVKRTGEKVFLECVQDMDHENMFWYRQDPGLGLRLIYFSYDVKMKEKGDIPEGYSVSREKKERFSLILESASTNQTSMYLCASRPRTVINEKLFFGSGTQLSVL.

This chain joins TRBV9 and TRBJ2-3; perhaps TRBD2 as D (5 bases). The CDR3 has 16 amino acids. CDR1 is SGDLS, CDR2 YYNGEE, per germline. Trimming stripped 0 bases from V and 0 bases from J, with 11 bases between. The CDR3 reads CASSVDTGFSTDTQYF. CDR3 nucleotides: TGTGCCAGCAGCGTAGATACGGGATTTAGCACAGATACGCAGTATTTT.

J is TRBJ2-7 and V is TRBV28; 9 nucleotides line up with TRBD1. J was trimmed by 3 bases and V by 10 bases; bases with no gene match: 10. From germline, CDR1 is MDHEN and CDR2 SYDVKM. The CDR3 covers 14 residues. The DNA for the CDR3 is TGTGCCATCACCAACCTGGACAGGGGCTACGAGCAGTACTTC. It yields the protein CAITNLDRGYEQYF.

The chain combines TRBV7-2 with TRBJ2-1; the D is unclear. The CDR3 is made up of 13 amino acids. V was cut by 5 bases and J by 5 bases, with 10 bases left in between. CDR1 is SGHTA and CDR2 is FQGNSA in the germline V gene. The CDR3 sequence: CASSQYLNNEQFF. CDR3 nucleotide sequence: TGTGCCAGCAGCCAATATCTTAACAATGAGCAGTTCTTC.

The genes are TRBV3-1 and TRBJ2-1; D ambiguous. Trimming cost V 2 bases and J 11 bases, with 16 bases left between them. This CDR3 has 14 amino acids. The germline V gene encodes CDR1 LGHDT and CDR2 YNNKEL (reference sequence). The CDR3 here is CASSQPNKNEKQFF. The CDR3 nucleotides read TGTGCCAGCAGCCAACCGAACAAGAATGAAAAGCAGTTCTTC.